This T cell receptor (delta chain) stems from a study of gamma-delta chains in newborns, infants, children. CDR1 is GEAIGNYY, CDR2 EKD, per germline. This CDR3 comprises 19 residues. TCRdb fed the reads to CATT. The data show about 3,100 delta-chain clones, 3% to 5% seen once. This clone was recorded a few times. TCRdb's entry gives the protein of a much larger clone, which mismatches this DNA's translation at residue 14, likely from a read error; the protein reported here is translated from the DNA. The source material was blood. The V call is TRDV2, the J call TRDJ3, with 7 bases aligning to TRDD3. The clonotype originates from a child who was a newborn, infant or young child, either healthy, febrile or measles-vaccinated (not recorded which). CDR3 region: CACDTVGISRSWDARQMFF. In nucleotides, the CDR3 is TGTGCCTGTGACACCGTGGGGATATCCCGCTCCTGGGACGCCCGACAGATGTTTTTC.